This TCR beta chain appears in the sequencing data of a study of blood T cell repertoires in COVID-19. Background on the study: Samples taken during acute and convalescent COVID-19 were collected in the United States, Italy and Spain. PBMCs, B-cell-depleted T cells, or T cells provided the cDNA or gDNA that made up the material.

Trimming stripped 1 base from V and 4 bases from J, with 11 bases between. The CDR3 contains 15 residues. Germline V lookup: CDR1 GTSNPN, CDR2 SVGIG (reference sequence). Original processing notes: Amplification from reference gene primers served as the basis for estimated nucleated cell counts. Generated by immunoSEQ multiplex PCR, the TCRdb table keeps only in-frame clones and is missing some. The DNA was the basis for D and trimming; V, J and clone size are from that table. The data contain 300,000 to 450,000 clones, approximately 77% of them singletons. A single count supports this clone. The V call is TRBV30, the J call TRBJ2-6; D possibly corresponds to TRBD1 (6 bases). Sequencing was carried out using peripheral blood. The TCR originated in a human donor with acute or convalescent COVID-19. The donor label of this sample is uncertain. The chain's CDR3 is CAWSEDRVGANVLTF. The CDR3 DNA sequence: TGTGCCTGGAGTGAGGACAGAGTCGGGGCCAACGTCCTGACTTTC.